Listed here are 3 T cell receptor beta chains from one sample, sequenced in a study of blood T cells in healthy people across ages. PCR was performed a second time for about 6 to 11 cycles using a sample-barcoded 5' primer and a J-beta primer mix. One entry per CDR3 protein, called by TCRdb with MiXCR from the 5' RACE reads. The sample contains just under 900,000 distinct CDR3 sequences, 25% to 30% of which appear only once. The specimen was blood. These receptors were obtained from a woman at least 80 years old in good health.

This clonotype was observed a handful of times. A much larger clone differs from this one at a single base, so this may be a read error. CDR3 protein: CASSSGQGLRGGEQYF. The CDR3 DNA reads TGTGCCAGCAGCTCGGGACAGGGCCTCAGGGGGGGCGAGCAGTACTTC. The rearrangement links TRBV7-2 to TRBJ2-7; 9 positions agree with TRBD1. Germline V gives CDR1 SGHTA, CDR2 FQGNSA. The V segment lost 4 bases and the J segment 6 bases; nucleotides outside the gene matches: 13. The CDR3 has 16 amino acids.

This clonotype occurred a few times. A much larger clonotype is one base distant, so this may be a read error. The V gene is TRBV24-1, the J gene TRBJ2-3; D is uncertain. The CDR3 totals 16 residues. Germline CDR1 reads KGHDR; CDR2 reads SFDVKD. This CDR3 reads CATSDSALVQADRQYF. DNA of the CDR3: TGTGCCACCAGTGATTCCGCCCTGGTCCAGGCAGATAGGCAGTATTTT.

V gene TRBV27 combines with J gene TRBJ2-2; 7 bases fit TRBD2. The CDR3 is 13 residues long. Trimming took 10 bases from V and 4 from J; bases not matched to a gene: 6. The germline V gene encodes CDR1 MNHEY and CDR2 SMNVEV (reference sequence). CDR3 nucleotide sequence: TGTGCCACCCGGGGGGTCTTCACCGGGGAGCTGTTTTTT. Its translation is CATRGVFTGELFF.